Shown below are 14 T cell receptor beta chains from a single sample sequenced in a study of T cell responses to AZD1222 COVID-19 vaccine (dated by TCRdb to 2020 to 2023). The library came from the immunoSEQ multiplex PCR assay. TCRdb carries this immuneACCESS record with in-frame sequences only. Its versions omit some clonotypes, under half of them owing to an unresolved V gene in the studies checked, with the rest unexplained. For this sample there are 150,000 to 200,000 clones; around 90% appear just once. Of the sample, 1% to 1.4% is held by the ten largest clones. The time point label, read with the paper, signifies: about 28 days (+/-7) after the second vaccine dose. The sample was peripheral blood, taken 28 days after the second AZD1222 dose. The receptors originated from an adult who received the AZD1222 COVID-19 vaccine.

The rearrangement uses TRBV3-1 (or the pseudogene TRBV3-2) and TRBJ2-7; 8 bases are a match to TRBD2. Per germline, CDR1 LGHDT and CDR2 YNNKEL (reference sequence). V trimming: 3 bases; J trimming: 5 bases; junction bases outside the gene matches: 6. This CDR3 region has 14 residues. CDR3 loop: CASSQSGTRNEQYF. The CDR3 coding sequence is TGTGCCAGCAGCCAGTCCGGGACTAGAAACGAGCAGTACTTC.

This chain connects TRBV12-5 to TRBJ1-2; 10 positions agree with TRBD1. Losses at the gene ends were 4 bases for V and 7 bases for J; bases not matched to a gene: 3. CDR3 length: 13 residues. Germline CDR1 LGHNT, CDR2 FRNRAP. The CDR3 loop reads CASGYGTGVGYTF. The CDR3 DNA sequence: TGTGCTAGTGGTTACGGGACAGGGGTTGGCTACACCTTC.

A remark on this clone: Within the sample, other DNA sequences also encode this same CDR3. V gene TRBV7-9 combines with J gene TRBJ2-2, with D possibly TRBD1 on 6 matching bases. This CDR3 contains 18 residues. CDR1 SEHNR and CDR2 FQNEAQ come from the germline V gene (reference sequence). V lost 6 bases and J 5 bases, leaving 25 bases between the germline ends. The CDR3 spells CASSPPRGGDQGTGELFF. CDR3 nucleotide sequence: TGTGCCAGCAGTCCCCCCCGAGGGGGAGACCAGGGGACCGGGGAGCTGTTTTTT.

The rearrangement uses TRBV12-5 and TRBJ1-5; 7 bases are a match to TRBD1. Germline V gene sequence: CDR1 LGHNT, CDR2 FRNRAP. J lost 0 bases, V lost 6 bases, and 8 bases had no gene match. The CDR3 length is 16 residues. The CDR3 spells CASGRDRNYSNQPQHF. Here the CDR3 DNA reads TGTGCTAGTGGCCGGGACAGAAATTATAGCAATCAGCCCCAGCATTTT.

This chain connects TRBV5-6 to TRBJ1-6; 9 nucleotides align to TRBD1. The J segment lost 7 bases and the V segment lost 4 bases, leaving 12 bases of the junction unmatched. The CDR3 spans 17 residues. Looked up from germline, CDR1 is SGHDT and CDR2 is YYEEEE. DNA of the CDR3: TGTGCCAGCAGCGGTATCCGGGACAGGGCATCGAATTCACCCCTCCACTTT. This encodes CASSGIRDRASNSPLHF.

This clone was observed once. This sequence joins TRBV3-1 (or the pseudogene TRBV3-2) and TRBJ2-1; no clear D. This CDR3 has 13 residues. The germline CDR1 and CDR2 sequences are LGHDT and YNNKEL (reference sequence). V was pared by 0 bases and J by 13 bases, with 13 bases between. This CDR3 is CASSQDRRRSQFF. CDR3 DNA: TGTGCCAGCAGCCAAGATAGGCGGCGAAGCCAGTTCTTC.

The chain joins TRBV30 to TRBJ2-1; a possible D gene is TRBD2 (6 bases). The CDR3 is 14 amino acids. CDR1 and CDR2 from the germline V gene are GTSNPN and SVGIG (reference sequence). V lost 3 bases to trimming and J lost 9 bases, with 18 bases between them. CDR3 in DNA: TGTGCCTGGAGCGTGACTAGTGGCCTGGGTGAGCAGTTCTTC. Residues: CAWSVTSGLGEQFF.

The CDR3 loop reads CASSLEPGEDSPLHF. The CDR3, as DNA: TGTGCCAGCAGCTTAGAACCGGGCGAGGATTCACCCCTCCACTTT. The V gene is TRBV11-1, the J gene TRBJ1-6; D is uncertain. The CDR3 loop spans 15 amino acids. V was trimmed by 1 base and J by 8 bases, leaving 12 bases between them. The germline V gene encodes CDR1 SGHAT and CDR2 FQDESV (reference sequence).

The V gene is TRBV2, the J gene TRBJ1-6; D may be TRBD1 (5 bases). Germline lookup yields CDR1 SNHLY and CDR2 FYNNEI. There are 14 residues in the CDR3. V dropped 6 bases and J dropped 6 bases, with 12 bases sitting between them. The CDR3 nucleotides are TGTGCCAGCAGCGCCGGACAATTTAATTCACCCCTCCACTTT. Amino acid sequence: CASSAGQFNSPLHF.

The V gene is TRBV10-3, the J gene TRBJ2-2, with D perhaps TRBD1 (6 bases). CDR1 and CDR2 (germline): ENHRY, SYGVKD. The CDR3 runs to 14 residues. With 6 bases removed from V and 5 bases from J, the gap between germline ends came to 13 bases. CDR3 nucleotides: TGTGCCATCAGACAGGGAGTTGGGACCGGGGAGCTGTTTTTT. Translation gives CAIRQGVGTGELFF.

The rearrangement joins TRBV14 to TRBJ1-2, with D tentatively TRBD1 (5 bases). The CDR3 sequence is 20 residues long. V lost 3 bases and J lost 5, with 31 bases in between. CDR1 is SGHDN, CDR2 FVKESK, per germline. CDR3 region: CASSQSPGRSEGGIGYGYTF. CDR3 DNA sequence: TGTGCCAGCAGCCAGTCTCCGGGACGCTCGGAGGGAGGCATAGGGTATGGCTACACCTTC.

A remark on this clone: The junction departs from germline at one end; a sequencing error may be responsible. The chain uses TRBV10-1 and TRBJ1-6; D uncertain. The CDR3 runs 10 residues. CDR1 is WNHNN and CDR2 is SYGVQD in the germline V gene (reference sequence). CDR3 residues: CARSNAPLHF. In nucleotides, the CDR3 is TGCGCCAGAAGTAATGCACCCCTCCACTTT.

The CDR3 spells CASKPRGMNSNQPQHF. The CDR3, as DNA: TGTGCCAGCAAACCTAGGGGGATGAATAGCAATCAGCCCCAGCATTTT. The chain combines TRBV6-6 with TRBJ1-5, with D perhaps TRBD1 (6 bases). V dropped 7 bases and J dropped 0 bases, with 16 bases sitting between them. In germline, CDR1 is MNHNY, CDR2 SVGAGI (reference sequence). CDR3 length: 16 amino acids.

The gene calls are TRBV23-1 and TRBJ2-5; unclear D gene. TRBV23-1 is classed as an ORF, of uncertain function. This CDR3 spans 14 amino acids. The V end lost 7 bases, the J end lost 3 bases, and 15 bases lay between the germline ends. CDR3 loop: CASTPPSCEETQYF. CDR3 in DNA: TGCGCCAGCACCCCCCCTTCGTGCGAAGAGACCCAGTACTTC.